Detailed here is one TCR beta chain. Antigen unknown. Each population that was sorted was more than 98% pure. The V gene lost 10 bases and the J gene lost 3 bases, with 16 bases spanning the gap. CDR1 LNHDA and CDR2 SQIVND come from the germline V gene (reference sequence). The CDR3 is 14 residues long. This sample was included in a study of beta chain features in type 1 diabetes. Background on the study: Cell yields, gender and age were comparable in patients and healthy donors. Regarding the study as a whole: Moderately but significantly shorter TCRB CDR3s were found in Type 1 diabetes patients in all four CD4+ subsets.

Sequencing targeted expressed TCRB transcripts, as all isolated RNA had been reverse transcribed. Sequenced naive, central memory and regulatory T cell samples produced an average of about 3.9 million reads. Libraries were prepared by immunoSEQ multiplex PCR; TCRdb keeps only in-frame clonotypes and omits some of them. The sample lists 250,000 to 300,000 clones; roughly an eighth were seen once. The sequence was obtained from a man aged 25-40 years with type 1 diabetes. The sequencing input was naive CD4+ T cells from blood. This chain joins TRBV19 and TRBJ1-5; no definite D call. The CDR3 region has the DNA TGTGCCACCCGACCCGACACCGACAATCAGCCCCAGCATTTT. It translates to CATRPDTDNQPQHF.